This T cell receptor (beta chain) originates from a study of T cell changes during pregnancy in multiple sclerosis. Libraries were prepared by immunoSEQ multiplex PCR; TCRdb keeps only in-frame clonotypes and omits some of them. The sample has about 110,000 clones; about 89% are singletons. The V gene lost 6 bases and the J gene lost 4 bases, with 22 bases spanning the gap. CDR3 size: 16 residues. The germline gives CDR1 MNHNY, CDR2 SVGAGI (reference sequence). The sample holds one count of this clone. This sequence was found in a female donor with multiple sclerosis, enrolled in a pregnancy study. Sequenced material: peripheral blood, taken before pregnancy. The genes are TRBV6-6 and TRBJ2-7, with D possibly being TRBD2 (6 bases). The CDR3, as DNA: TGTGCCAGCAGAAAGGGCCAACGGGGGACGGGGTACGAGCAGTACTTC. This codes for CASRKGQRGTGYEQYF.